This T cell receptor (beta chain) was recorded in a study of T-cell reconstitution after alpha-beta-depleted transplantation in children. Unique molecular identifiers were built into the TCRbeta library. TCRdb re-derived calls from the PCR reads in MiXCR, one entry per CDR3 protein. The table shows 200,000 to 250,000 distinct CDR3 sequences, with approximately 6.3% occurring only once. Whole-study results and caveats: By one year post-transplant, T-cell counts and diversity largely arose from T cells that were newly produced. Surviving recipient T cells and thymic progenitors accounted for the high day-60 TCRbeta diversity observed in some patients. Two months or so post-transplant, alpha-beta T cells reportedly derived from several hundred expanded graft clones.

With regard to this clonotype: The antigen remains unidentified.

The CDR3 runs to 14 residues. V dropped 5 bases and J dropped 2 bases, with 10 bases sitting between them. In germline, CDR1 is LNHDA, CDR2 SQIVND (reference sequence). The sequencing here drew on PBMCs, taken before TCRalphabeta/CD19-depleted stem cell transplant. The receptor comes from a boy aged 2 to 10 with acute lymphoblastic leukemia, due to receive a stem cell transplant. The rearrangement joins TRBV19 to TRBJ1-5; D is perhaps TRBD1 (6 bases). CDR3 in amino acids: CASSQGPRNQPQHF. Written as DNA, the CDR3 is TGTGCCAGTAGTCAGGGGCCCCGCAATCAGCCCCAGCATTTT.